A single sample is the source of the 22 T cell receptor beta chains below, sequenced in a study of siplizumab effects on memory and regulatory T cells. Using immunoSEQ multiplex PCR, the repertoire was profiled, and TCRdb retains in-frame clones only, with some absent. The table records approximately 100,000 clones, around 90% of them present only once. Sequencing was done on a sample of non-Treg CD4+ T cells sorted from blood. The receptors originated from a human donor in good health.

This rearrangement joins TRBV11-3 to TRBJ2-1, with TRBD2 matching 8 bases. The CDR3 consists of 14 residues. Germline V CDR1 and CDR2: SGHNT, YENEEA. V was pared by 5 bases and J by 8 bases, with 8 bases of the junction left unmatched. The CDR3 region has the DNA TGTGCCAGCAGCCTAGGGCGGGAGGAGGATGAGCAGTTCTTC. It translates to CASSLGREEDEQFF.

This chain connects TRBV6-6 to TRBJ1-5, with 7 bases lining up with TRBD1. This CDR3 contains 14 residues. V shed 6 bases and J 2 bases; nucleotides not matched to a gene: 4. Germline CDR1 MNHNY, CDR2 SVGAGI (reference sequence). CDR3 sequence (DNA): TGTGCCAGCAGCAGTGACAGGGGCAATCAGCCCCAGCATTTT. Translation gives CASSSDRGNQPQHF.

The rearrangement links TRBV14 to TRBJ2-7, with TRBD2 matching over 7 bases. J gave up 4 bases and V 4 bases, and 10 bases lay outside the gene matches. The germline V gene encodes CDR1 SGHDN and CDR2 FVKESK. The CDR3 is 15 residues long. The CDR3 is CASSPLGEGRYEQYF. For the CDR3, the DNA is TGTGCCAGCAGCCCCCTGGGGGAGGGCCGGTACGAGCAGTACTTC. Full variable domain (outside the CDR3, taken from reference TRBV14 and TRBJ2-7): EAGVTQFPSHSVIEKGQTVTLRCDPISGHDNLYWYRRVMGKEIKFLLHFVKESKQDESGMPNNRFLAERTGGTYSTLKVQPAELEDSGVYFCASSPLGEGRYEQYFGPGTRLTVT.

The chain has TRBV29-1 and TRBJ1-1, with D possibly being TRBD1 (5 bases). V shed 4 bases and J shed 2 bases, with 17 bases lying between them. The CDR3 runs to 15 residues. Germline V gene sequence: CDR1 SQVTM, CDR2 ANQGSEA. The CDR3 region is CSVASSGQTNTEAFF. CDR3 nucleotide sequence: TGCAGCGTTGCCTCCTCCGGACAAACCAACACTGAAGCTTTCTTT.

J is TRBJ1-4 and V is TRBV2; maybe TRBD1 (6 bases). V was trimmed by 3 bases and J by 8 bases, leaving 13 bases between them. The germline V gene encodes CDR1 SNHLY and CDR2 FYNNEI. The CDR3 is 14 residues long. The CDR3 DNA sequence: TGTGCCAGCAGTGATGTGGCAGGGGAGGAAAAACTGTTTTTT. Its protein product is CASSDVAGEEKLFF.

In this sample, this clone turned up once. V and J are TRBV6-4 and TRBJ2-7; D unclear. CDR1 and CDR2 from the germline V gene are MRHNA and SNTAGT. V was shortened by 3 bases and J by 5 bases, with 14 bases between the two germline ends. CDR3 length: 14 amino acids. CDR3 in DNA: TGTGCCAGCAGTGAAGACGACCGGGCGGACGAGCAGTACTTC. The encoded protein is CASSEDDRADEQYF.

The chain joins TRBV7-3 to TRBJ2-7, with 9 bases matching TRBD1. The V gene end was trimmed by 2 bases and the J gene end by 7 bases; junction bases not matched to a gene: 6. Germline CDR1 SGHTA, CDR2 FQGTGA. The CDR3 has 14 residues. The CDR3 DNA follows: TGTGCCAGCAGCTTAGGGACAGGGCTTAAAGAGCAGTACTTC. This sequence encodes CASSLGTGLKEQYF.

V usage is TRBV7-3 and J usage is TRBJ2-7, with no clear D. Germline loops: CDR1 SGHTA, CDR2 FQGTGA. V was shortened by 1 base and J by 2 bases, with 12 bases between the two germline ends. The CDR3 is 15 amino acids. CDR3 amino acids: CASSLNGGRTYEQYF. The CDR3 DNA sequence: TGTGCCAGCAGCTTAAACGGCGGCCGAACCTACGAGCAGTACTTC.

The V call is TRBV30, the J call TRBJ1-1, with D perhaps TRBD1 (6 bases). Germline V gene lookup returns CDR1 GTSNPN and CDR2 SVGIG (reference sequence). The V gene lost 5 bases and the J gene lost 2 bases, with 12 bases spanning the gap. The CDR3 covers 13 residues. The CDR3 spells CAWQGQINTEAFF. In nucleotides, the CDR3 is TGTGCCTGGCAAGGACAGATAAACACTGAAGCTTTCTTT.

J is TRBJ1-2 and V is TRBV2, with D maybe TRBD1 (6 bases). The V and J ends lost 5 bases and 2 bases respectively, with 9 bases between them. Germline values: CDR1 SNHLY, CDR2 FYNNEI. This CDR3 is 13 amino acids long. CDR3 DNA sequence: TGTGCCAGCAGTCGAGACAGGAACTATGGCTACACCTTC. It specifies CASSRDRNYGYTF. The full variable domain, rest sourced from reference TRBV2 and TRBJ1-2, is EPEVTQTPSHQVTQMGQEVILRCVPISNHLYFYWYRQILGQKVEFLVSFYNNEISEKSEIFDDQFSVERPDGSNFTLKIRSTKLEDSAMYFCASSRDRNYGYTFGSGTRLTVV.

The chain has TRBV27 and TRBJ2-3; tentatively, D is TRBD1 or TRBD2 (5 bases each). The V gene lost 6 bases and the J gene lost 2 bases, with 9 bases spanning the gap. In germline, CDR1 is MNHEY, CDR2 SMNVEV (reference sequence). The CDR3 has 13 amino acids. The CDR3: CASSWGPTDTQYF. As DNA, the CDR3 is TGTGCCAGCAGCTGGGGACCCACAGATACGCAGTATTTT.

This clone was observed once. J is TRBJ2-1 and V is TRBV7-3; TRBD1 might be the D (7 bases). The V and J ends lost 3 bases and 9 bases respectively, with 12 bases between them. This CDR3 has 13 residues. Germline V gene sequence: CDR1 SGHTA, CDR2 FQGTGA. Here the CDR3 DNA reads TGTGCCAGCAGCTTCCAGGGGGGCAGTGAGCAGTTCTTC. Translation gives CASSFQGGSEQFF.

The chain couples TRBV19 to TRBJ1-5; D unclear. CDR3 size: 13 residues. The V gene's germline CDR1 is LNHDA and CDR2 SQIVND (reference sequence). V shed 5 bases and J shed 3 bases, with 8 bases lying between them. CDR3 sequence (DNA): TGTGCCAGTAGTGCCCTGACCAATCAGCCCCAGCATTTT. This codes for CASSALTNQPQHF.

The gene calls are TRBV5-1 and TRBJ1-1, with D uncertain. CDR1 SGHRS and CDR2 YFSETQ come from the germline V gene. V lost 3 bases and J 1 base, leaving 10 bases between the germline ends. The CDR3 extends over 14 amino acids. CDR3 amino acids: CASSSQVGNTEAFF. The CDR3 DNA reads as TGCGCCAGCAGCTCTCAGGTGGGGAACACTGAAGCTTTCTTT. The whole variable domain, filled in from reference TRBV5-1 and TRBJ1-1, reads KAGVTQTPRYLIKTRGQQVTLSCSPISGHRSVSWYQQTPGQGLQFLFEYFSETQRNKGNFPGRFSGRQFSNSRSEMNVSTLELGDSALYLCASSSQVGNTEAFFGQGTRLTVV.

V and J are TRBV5-1 and TRBJ1-2, with 8 bases identical to TRBD1. The CDR3 is made up of 12 amino acids. Per the germline V gene, CDR1 is SGHRS and CDR2 is YFSETQ. The trim removed 4 bases at V and 7 bases at J, leaving 3 bases unmatched. CDR3: CASSLQGGGYTF. The CDR3 DNA reads as TGCGCCAGCAGCCTACAGGGGGGTGGCTACACCTTC.

This clone was counted only a few times. The CDR3 loop reads CSVEFGTGKNQPQHF. CDR3 nucleotide sequence: TGCAGCGTTGAATTTGGGACAGGGAAAAATCAGCCCCAGCATTTT. The rearrangement links TRBV29-1 to TRBJ1-5; TRBD1 matches 9 bases. The CDR3 loop spans 15 amino acids. V shed 2 bases and J 4 bases; nucleotides not matched to a gene: 6. Germline V gives CDR1 SQVTM, CDR2 ANQGSEA.

This clone was seen a single time. The gene calls are TRBV18 and TRBJ1-2; D perhaps matches TRBD1 (5 bases). Germline CDR1 KGHSH, CDR2 LQKENI. With 1 base removed from V and 0 bases from J, the gap between germline ends came to 15 bases. The CDR3 loop spans 17 amino acids. The CDR3 spells CASSPREGHGANYGYTF. Here the CDR3 DNA reads TGTGCCAGCTCACCACGGGAAGGACACGGGGCTAACTATGGCTACACCTTC. The whole variable domain, remainder taken from reference TRBV18 and TRBJ1-2, is NAGVMQNPRHLVRRRGQEARLRCSPMKGHSHVYWYRQLPEEGLKFMVYLQKENIIDESGMPKERFSAEFPKEGPSILRIQQVVRGDSAAYFCASSPREGHGANYGYTFGSGTRLTVV.

The chain is built from TRBV7-9 and TRBJ1-3; D is ambiguous. The CDR3 is 14 amino acids. Between the trimmed V and J ends, which lost 1 base and 0 bases, there was a span of 4 bases. Germline V gene sequence: CDR1 SEHNR, CDR2 FQNEAQ (reference sequence). CDR3 coding DNA: TGTGCCAGCAGCTTAGACAGCTCTGGAAACACCATATATTTT. This gives the protein CASSLDSSGNTIYF.

The chain uses TRBV19 and TRBJ1-6; D ambiguous. The CDR3 loop spans 12 amino acids. Germline-derived CDR1 and CDR2 are LNHDA and SQIVND (reference sequence). Trimming took off 3 bases at V and 7 bases at J, with 4 bases between the two ends. The CDR3 here is CASSMWNSPLHF. In nucleotides, the CDR3 is TGTGCCAGTAGTATGTGGAATTCACCCCTCCACTTT.

The chain couples TRBV6-4 to TRBJ2-5; D possibly corresponds to TRBD1 (7 bases). The CDR3 extends over 15 amino acids. Deletions cut 5 bases from V and 4 bases from J, with 17 bases between. Germline V gene data show CDR1 as MRHNA and CDR2 as SNTAGT. CDR3 protein: CASSYERGRGETQYF. In DNA, the CDR3 is TGTGCCAGCAGTTACGAGAGGGGGCGGGGAGAGACCCAGTACTTC.

CDR3 sequence reads: CASSLNKPGETQYF. The CDR3 nucleotides are TGCGCCAGCAGCTTGAACAAGCCCGGGGAGACCCAGTACTTC. The V gene is TRBV5-1, the J gene TRBJ2-5, with D uncertain. Germline V gene lookup returns CDR1 SGHRS and CDR2 YFSETQ. This CDR3 is built from 14 residues. V was trimmed by 1 base and J by 5 bases, leaving 12 bases between them. Full variable domain (missing parts from reference TRBV5-1 and TRBJ2-5): KAGVTQTPRYLIKTRGQQVTLSCSPISGHRSVSWYQQTPGQGLQFLFEYFSETQRNKGNFPGRFSGRQFSNSRSEMNVSTLELGDSALYLCASSLNKPGETQYFGPGTRLLVL.

Notes on this clone: Other DNA sequences in the same sample also yield this CDR3. The V and J genes are TRBV5-1 and TRBJ1-3, with no clear D. The CDR3 covers 16 residues. In germline, CDR1 is SGHRS, CDR2 YFSETQ. Trimming shortened V by 0 bases and J by 4 bases, and 14 bases separated the two germline ends. CDR3 amino acids: CASSLAGSYFGNTIYF. CDR3 sequence (DNA): TGCGCCAGCAGCTTGGCCGGGTCCTATTTCGGAAACACCATATATTTT.